These T cell receptor beta chains were read from a single sample in a study of identical twins. TCRdb called the 5' RACE reads again in MiXCR, with one record for every CDR3 protein. The sample gives some 1,700,000 distinct CDR3 sequences, roughly a third of which show up once; under 0.35% is in the top ten. The sequencing input was cord blood. These TCRs come from a newborn girl in good health. CDR3s include the opening cysteine and the closing phenylalanine or tryptophan. Each record gives: D gene, clone size, V gene, J gene, CDR3 DNA, CDR3 protein. D genes are given only for firm matches. Clone size is stated in some rows and not others, as once, few, many or a class when expanded.

d_call: TRBD2
clone_size: few
v_call: TRBV5-1
j_call: TRBJ2-1
cdr3_nt: TGCGCCAGCAGCTTCAACTGGCGGGGGGGCTACAATGAGCAGTTCTTC
cdr3_aa: CASSFNWRGGYNEQFF

d_call: TRBD2
clone_size: many
v_call: TRBV28
j_call: TRBJ2-7
cdr3_nt: TGTGCCAGCAGTTTCGGGACTAGGCCGTCCTACGAGCAGTACTTC
cdr3_aa: CASSFGTRPSYEQYF

d_call: .
clone_size: many
v_call: TRBV2
j_call: TRBJ1-2
cdr3_nt: TGTGCCAGCAGTGATCCGGCCAGAACTAACTATGGCTACACCTTC
cdr3_aa: CASSDPARTNYGYTF

d_call: TRBD1
clone_size: .
v_call: TRBV29-1
j_call: TRBJ1-2
cdr3_nt: TGCAGCGTCCGGAGTCGGTCAGGGGGTGGTGGCTACACCTTC
cdr3_aa: CSVRSRSGGGGYTF

d_call: TRBD2
clone_size: .
v_call: TRBV3-1
j_call: TRBJ2-4
cdr3_nt: TGTGCCAGCAGTCGACTAGCGAGTGGCATTCAGTACTTC
cdr3_aa: CASSRLASGIQYF

d_call: .
clone_size: few
v_call: TRBV5-1
j_call: TRBJ2-1
cdr3_nt: TGCGCCAGCAGACCGGTAGTCGGTGAGCAGTTCTTC
cdr3_aa: CASRPVVGEQFF

d_call: .
clone_size: few
v_call: TRBV29-1
j_call: TRBJ2-1
cdr3_nt: TGCAGCGTTGTTGGCATCTATTACAATGAGCAGTTCTTC
cdr3_aa: CSVVGIYYNEQFF

d_call: .
clone_size: .
v_call: TRBV28
j_call: TRBJ1-2
cdr3_nt: TGTGCCAGCAGGTTCTTGGACGGACCCGCTAACTATGGCTACACCTTC
cdr3_aa: CASRFLDGPANYGYTF

d_call: TRBD2
clone_size: .
v_call: TRBV6-6
j_call: TRBJ2-1
cdr3_nt: TGTGCCAGCAGTTACGGGACTAGCGGGGGGAGGTTCAATGAGCAGTTCTTC
cdr3_aa: CASSYGTSGGRFNEQFF

d_call: .
clone_size: .
v_call: TRBV28
j_call: TRBJ2-3
cdr3_nt: TGTGCCAGCAGTTTTACGGGGCCCCCAGACTCAGATACGCAGTATTTT
cdr3_aa: CASSFTGPPDSDTQYF

d_call: .
clone_size: few
v_call: TRBV20-1
j_call: TRBJ1-6
cdr3_nt: TGCAGTGCTAGAGTCGGGACCACTTCACCCCTCCACTTT
cdr3_aa: CSARVGTTSPLHF

d_call: TRBD2
clone_size: .
v_call: TRBV12-3/TRBV12-4
j_call: TRBJ2-7
cdr3_nt: TGTGCCAGCAGGTCGGGACTAGTCGCTTACAATGAGCAGTACTTC
cdr3_aa: CASRSGLVAYNEQYF

d_call: .
clone_size: .
v_call: TRBV5-1
j_call: TRBJ1-2
cdr3_nt: TGCGCCAGCAGCTTTCGCTCAGGGGCGGATGGCTACACCTTC
cdr3_aa: CASSFRSGADGYTF

d_call: TRBD2
clone_size: .
v_call: TRBV20-1
j_call: TRBJ2-7
cdr3_nt: TGCAGGCCCTCGACTAGCGGGAGGTTGGACTACGAGCAGTACTTC
cdr3_aa: CRPSTSGRLDYEQYF

d_call: TRBD2
clone_size: many
v_call: TRBV4-1
j_call: TRBJ2-3
cdr3_nt: TGCGCCAGCAGCCAAGTAGGACTAGCTGGGGCAGATACGCAGTATTTT
cdr3_aa: CASSQVGLAGADTQYF

d_call: .
clone_size: few
v_call: TRBV9
j_call: TRBJ2-7
cdr3_nt: TGTGCCAGCAGCGTAGACGGGGACCCAGCCTACGAGCAGTACTTC
cdr3_aa: CASSVDGDPAYEQYF

d_call: .
clone_size: few
v_call: TRBV3-1
j_call: TRBJ2-3
cdr3_nt: TGTGCCAGCAGCCAAGAGGGCTCTTTTGGACGCGGGCAGTATTTT
cdr3_aa: CASSQEGSFGRGQYF

d_call: TRBD1
clone_size: .
v_call: TRBV24-1
j_call: TRBJ2-7
cdr3_nt: TGTGCCACCAGTTATTCCGGGACAGCTTACAATGAGCAGTACTTC
cdr3_aa: CATSYSGTAYNEQYF

d_call: .
clone_size: .
v_call: TRBV29-1
j_call: TRBJ2-1
cdr3_nt: TGCAGCGTTGACCTAGCGCTCCGCAATGAGCAGTTCTTC
cdr3_aa: CSVDLALRNEQFF

d_call: .
clone_size: .
v_call: TRBV29-1
j_call: TRBJ1-1
cdr3_nt: TGCAGCGTTGTGGCGGCAGGGAACACTGAAGCTTTCTTT
cdr3_aa: CSVVAAGNTEAFF

d_call: .
clone_size: .
v_call: TRBV5-1
j_call: TRBJ2-7
cdr3_nt: TGCGCCAGCAGCTCGGGCCCCACGGAGCAGTACTTC
cdr3_aa: CASSSGPTEQYF

d_call: .
clone_size: .
v_call: TRBV5-1
j_call: TRBJ2-3
cdr3_nt: TGCGCCAGCAGCTTGGGAAACGGGGGTGGCGCAGATACGCAGTATTTT
cdr3_aa: CASSLGNGGGADTQYF

d_call: TRBD1
clone_size: few
v_call: TRBV5-1
j_call: TRBJ1-6
cdr3_nt: TGCGCCAGCAGCTTAAAAACAGGGGATGGTTCACCCCTCCACTTT
cdr3_aa: CASSLKTGDGSPLHF

d_call: .
clone_size: few
v_call: TRBV10-3
j_call: TRBJ2-5
cdr3_nt: TGCGCCATCAGGGGGGAGGGCGGCTACAATGAGCAGTACTTC
cdr3_aa: CAIRGEGGYNEQYF

d_call: TRBD2
clone_size: once
v_call: TRBV2
j_call: TRBJ2-1
cdr3_nt: TGTGCCAGCTGGTTTGGGGATAGCGGGAGACAATACAATGAGCAGTTCTTC
cdr3_aa: CASWFGDSGRQYNEQFF

d_call: TRBD1
clone_size: .
v_call: TRBV28
j_call: TRBJ2-3
cdr3_nt: TGTGCCAGCAGTTCAGAGGGGGCTAGCACAGATACGCAGTATTTT
cdr3_aa: CASSSEGASTDTQYF

d_call: .
clone_size: .
v_call: TRBV20-1
j_call: TRBJ1-2
cdr3_nt: TGCAGTGCTAGCCCGGCCTACACCTTC
cdr3_aa: CSASPAYTF

d_call: TRBD2
clone_size: many
v_call: TRBV10-3
j_call: TRBJ2-7
cdr3_nt: TGTGCCATCAGTGACTCCGGGACTAGCGCGTCCTACGAGCAGTACTTC
cdr3_aa: CAISDSGTSASYEQYF

d_call: TRBD2
clone_size: many
v_call: TRBV10-3
j_call: TRBJ2-3
cdr3_nt: TGTGCCATCAGTGGACTAGCGCAGAGCACAGATACGCAGTATTTT
cdr3_aa: CAISGLAQSTDTQYF

d_call: .
clone_size: .
v_call: TRBV20-1
j_call: TRBJ2-7
cdr3_nt: TGCAGTGCTAGTCTGGTAGCGGTGTCCTACGAGCAGTACTTC
cdr3_aa: CSASLVAVSYEQYF

d_call: .
clone_size: .
v_call: TRBV28
j_call: TRBJ2-5
cdr3_nt: TGTGCCAGCAGTTACCGGGATCCAACGAAAGGGACCCAGTACTTC
cdr3_aa: CASSYRDPTKGTQYF

d_call: .
clone_size: few
v_call: TRBV28
j_call: TRBJ2-1
cdr3_nt: TGTGCCAGCAGTCATCGGCAGGGGAGGCACAATGAGCAGTTCTTC
cdr3_aa: CASSHRQGRHNEQFF

d_call: .
clone_size: .
v_call: TRBV4-1
j_call: TRBJ2-5
cdr3_nt: TGCGCCAGCAGCCAAGTCAGCATGGAGACCCAGTACTTC
cdr3_aa: CASSQVSMETQYF

d_call: .
clone_size: .
v_call: TRBV10-3
j_call: TRBJ2-7
cdr3_nt: TGTGCCATCAGAACCGGGACAAACTCATACGAGCAGTACTTC
cdr3_aa: CAIRTGTNSYEQYF

d_call: TRBD2
clone_size: .
v_call: TRBV20-1
j_call: TRBJ2-3
cdr3_nt: TGCAGTGCTACCCCTCCCCTACTAGCGGGAGTGGATACGCAGTATTTT
cdr3_aa: CSATPPLLAGVDTQYF

d_call: TRBD2
clone_size: .
v_call: TRBV6-1
j_call: TRBJ2-4
cdr3_nt: TGTGCCAGCAGCCCTCCGGGACTAGCGGGAGGGCTGGGCAAAAACATTCAGTACTTC
cdr3_aa: CASSPPGLAGGLGKNIQYF

d_call: TRBD2
clone_size: .
v_call: TRBV7-2
j_call: TRBJ2-2
cdr3_nt: TGTGCCAGCAGCTTATTTGGCGGGAGCACCGGGGAGCTGTTTTTT
cdr3_aa: CASSLFGGSTGELFF

d_call: .
clone_size: many
v_call: TRBV28
j_call: TRBJ2-4
cdr3_nt: TGTGCCAGCCGAGACCTAGCCAAAAACATTCAGTACTTC
cdr3_aa: CASRDLAKNIQYF

d_call: .
clone_size: .
v_call: TRBV20-1
j_call: TRBJ2-5
cdr3_nt: TGCAGTGCTAGAGGATTCAGGTACCAAGAGACCCAGTACTTC
cdr3_aa: CSARGFRYQETQYF

d_call: .
clone_size: .
v_call: TRBV11-2
j_call: TRBJ2-2
cdr3_nt: TGTGCCAGCAGCTTAGTCACCGGCACCGGGGAGCTGTATTTT
cdr3_aa: CASSLVTGTGELYF

d_call: .
clone_size: once
v_call: TRBV18
j_call: TRBJ2-7
cdr3_nt: TGTGCCAGCTCACCTCTGGGAGGAGGCTCCTACAATGAGCAGTACTTC
cdr3_aa: CASSPLGGGSYNEQYF

d_call: .
clone_size: .
v_call: TRBV11-2
j_call: TRBJ2-5
cdr3_nt: TGTGCCAGCAGCTTAGATTGGGGGACCCAGTACTTC
cdr3_aa: CASSLDWGTQYF

d_call: .
clone_size: .
v_call: TRBV20-1
j_call: TRBJ2-4
cdr3_nt: TGCAGTGCTAGAGATCCCTCAGGGCTAGGCAAAAACATTCAGTACTTC
cdr3_aa: CSARDPSGLGKNIQYF